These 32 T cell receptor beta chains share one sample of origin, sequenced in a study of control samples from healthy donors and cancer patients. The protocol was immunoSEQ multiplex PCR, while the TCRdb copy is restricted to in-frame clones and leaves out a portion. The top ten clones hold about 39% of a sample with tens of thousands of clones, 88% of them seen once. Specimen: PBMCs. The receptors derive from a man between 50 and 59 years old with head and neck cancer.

CDR3 sequence (DNA): TGTGCCAGTAGTATAGCGCGCTGGCCGAACGGAAACACCATATATTTT. This codes for CASSIARWPNGNTIYF. This chain connects TRBV19 to TRBJ1-3; unclear D gene. The germline V gene encodes CDR1 LNHDA and CDR2 SQIVND (reference sequence). The CDR3 extends over 16 amino acids. The germline V and J ends were trimmed by 1 base and 4 bases, with 14 bases remaining between them.

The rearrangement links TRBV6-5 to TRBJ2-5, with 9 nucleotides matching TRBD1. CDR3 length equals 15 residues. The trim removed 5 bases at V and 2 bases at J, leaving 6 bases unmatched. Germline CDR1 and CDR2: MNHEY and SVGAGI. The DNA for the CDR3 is TGTGCCAGCAGTCTCTCCGGGACAGGGCAAGAGACCCAGTACTTC. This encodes CASSLSGTGQETQYF.

This CDR3 reads CASSLSPGGQDEQYF. Here the CDR3 DNA reads TGTGCCAGCAGTTTATCCCCAGGGGGTCAGGACGAGCAGTACTTC. This sequence joins TRBV27 and TRBJ2-7; 7 nucleotides match TRBD1. Per germline, CDR1 MNHEY and CDR2 SMNVEV (reference sequence). The CDR3 extends over 15 amino acids. Trimming at V came to 0 bases and at J to 5 bases, leaving 7 bases not matched to a gene.

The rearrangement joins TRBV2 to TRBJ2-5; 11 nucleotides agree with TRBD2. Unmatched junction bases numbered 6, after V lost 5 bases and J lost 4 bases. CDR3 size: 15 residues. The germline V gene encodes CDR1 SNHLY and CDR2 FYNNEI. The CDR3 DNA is TGTGCCAGCAGTCAAACTAGCGGGGGAGGAGAGACCCAGTACTTC. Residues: CASSQTSGGGETQYF.

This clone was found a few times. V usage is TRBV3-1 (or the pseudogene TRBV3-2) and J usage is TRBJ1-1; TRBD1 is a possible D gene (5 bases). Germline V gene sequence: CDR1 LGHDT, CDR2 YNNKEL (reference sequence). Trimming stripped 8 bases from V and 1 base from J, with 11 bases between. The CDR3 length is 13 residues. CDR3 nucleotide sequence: TGTGCCAGCCAAAGGACACCGAACACTGAAGCTTTCTTT. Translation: CASQRTPNTEAFF.

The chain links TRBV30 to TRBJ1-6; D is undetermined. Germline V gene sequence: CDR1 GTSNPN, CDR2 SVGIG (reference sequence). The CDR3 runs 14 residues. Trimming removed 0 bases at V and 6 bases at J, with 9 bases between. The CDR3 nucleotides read TGTGCCTGGAGTGTGGGGAACTTTAATTCACCCCTCCACTTT. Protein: CAWSVGNFNSPLHF.

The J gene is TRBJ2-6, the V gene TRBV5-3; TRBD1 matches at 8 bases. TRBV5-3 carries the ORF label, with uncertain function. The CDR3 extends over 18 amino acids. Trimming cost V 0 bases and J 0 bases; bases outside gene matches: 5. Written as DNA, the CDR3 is TGTGCCAGAAGCTTGGGTCAGGGGGCGATCTCTGGGGCCAACGTCCTGACTTTC. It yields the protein CARSLGQGAISGANVLTF.

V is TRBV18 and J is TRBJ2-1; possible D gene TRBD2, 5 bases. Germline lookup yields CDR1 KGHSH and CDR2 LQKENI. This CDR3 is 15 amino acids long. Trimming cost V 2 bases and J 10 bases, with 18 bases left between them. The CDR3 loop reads CASSPVSVGLGEQFF. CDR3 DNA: TGTGCCAGCTCACCAGTTAGCGTCGGGCTAGGGGAGCAGTTCTTC.

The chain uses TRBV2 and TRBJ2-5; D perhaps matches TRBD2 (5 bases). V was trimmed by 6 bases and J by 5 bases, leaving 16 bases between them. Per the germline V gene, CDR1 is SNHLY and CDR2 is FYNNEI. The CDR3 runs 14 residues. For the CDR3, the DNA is TGTGCCAGCAGCCGGATCGGGGTCCTGGAGACCCAGTACTTC. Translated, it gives CASSRIGVLETQYF.

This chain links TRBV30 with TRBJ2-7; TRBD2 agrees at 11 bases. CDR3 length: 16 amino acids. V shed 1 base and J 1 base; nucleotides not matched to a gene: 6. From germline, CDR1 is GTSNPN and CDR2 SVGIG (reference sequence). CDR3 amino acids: CAWSGRLAGSSYEQYF. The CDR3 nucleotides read TGTGCCTGGAGTGGCCGACTAGCGGGAAGTTCCTACGAGCAGTACTTC.

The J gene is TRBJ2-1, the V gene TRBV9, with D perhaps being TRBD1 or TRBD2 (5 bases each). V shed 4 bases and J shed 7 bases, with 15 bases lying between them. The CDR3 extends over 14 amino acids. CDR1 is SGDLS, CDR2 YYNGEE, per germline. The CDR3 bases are TGTGCCAGCAGCCCCCTGGGGGTCGGGAATGAGCAGTTCTTC. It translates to CASSPLGVGNEQFF.

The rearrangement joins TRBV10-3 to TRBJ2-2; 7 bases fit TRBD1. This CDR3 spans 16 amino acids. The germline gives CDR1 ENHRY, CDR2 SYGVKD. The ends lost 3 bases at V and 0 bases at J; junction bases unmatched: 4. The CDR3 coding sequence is TGTGCCATCAGTGACGCGACAGGGTCGAACACCGGGGAGCTGTTTTTT. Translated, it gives CAISDATGSNTGELFF.

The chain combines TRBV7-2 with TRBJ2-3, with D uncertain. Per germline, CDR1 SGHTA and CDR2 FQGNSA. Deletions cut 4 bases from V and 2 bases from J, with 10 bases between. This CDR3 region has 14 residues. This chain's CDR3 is CASSSLASTDTQYF. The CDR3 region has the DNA TGTGCCAGCAGCTCTCTCGCCTCCACAGATACGCAGTATTTT.

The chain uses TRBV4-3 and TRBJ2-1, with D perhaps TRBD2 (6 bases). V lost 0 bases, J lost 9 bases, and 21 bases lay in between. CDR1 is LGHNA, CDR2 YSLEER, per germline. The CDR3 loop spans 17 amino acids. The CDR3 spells CASSQDHFSSAFAEQFF. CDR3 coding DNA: TGCGCCAGCAGCCAAGATCATTTTTCTAGCGCCTTCGCTGAGCAGTTCTTC.

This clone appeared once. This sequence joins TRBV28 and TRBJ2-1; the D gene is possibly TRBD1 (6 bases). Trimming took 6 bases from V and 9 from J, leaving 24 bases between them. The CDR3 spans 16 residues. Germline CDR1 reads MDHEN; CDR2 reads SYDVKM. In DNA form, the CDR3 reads TGTGCCAGCAGACAAACCGGGACATTAGTTTCTAGTGAGCAGTTCTTC. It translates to CASRQTGTLVSSEQFF. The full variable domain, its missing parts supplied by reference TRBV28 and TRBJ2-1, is DVKVTQSSRYLVKRTGEKVFLECVQDMDHENMFWYRQDPGLGLRLIYFSYDVKMKEKGDIPEGYSVSREKKERFSLILESASTNQTSMYLCASRQTGTLVSSEQFFGPGTRLTVL.

Written as DNA, the CDR3 is TGTGCCAGCTCAACCCCGGGACAGGGGGCCAATGAGCAGTTCTTC. This codes for CASSTPGQGANEQFF. The chain couples TRBV19 to TRBJ2-1, with 12 positions matching TRBD1. Germline loops: CDR1 LNHDA, CDR2 SQIVND (reference sequence). The trim removed 9 bases at V and 6 bases at J, leaving 9 bases unmatched. The CDR3 is made up of 15 amino acids.

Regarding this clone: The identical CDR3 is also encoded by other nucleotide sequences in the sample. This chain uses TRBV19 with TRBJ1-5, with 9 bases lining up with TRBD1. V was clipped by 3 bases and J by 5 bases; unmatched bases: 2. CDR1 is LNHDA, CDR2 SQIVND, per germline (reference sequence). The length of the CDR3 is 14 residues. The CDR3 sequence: CASSIWTGDQPQHF. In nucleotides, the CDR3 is TGTGCCAGTAGTATCTGGACAGGGGATCAGCCCCAGCATTTT.

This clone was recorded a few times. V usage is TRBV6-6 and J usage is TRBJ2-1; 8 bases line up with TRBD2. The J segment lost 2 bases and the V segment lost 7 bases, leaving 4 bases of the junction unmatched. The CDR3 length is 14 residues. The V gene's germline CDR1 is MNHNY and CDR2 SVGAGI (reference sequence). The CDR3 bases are TGTGCCAGCAATCGGGGGGGGACCTACAATGAGCAGTTCTTC. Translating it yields CASNRGGTYNEQFF.

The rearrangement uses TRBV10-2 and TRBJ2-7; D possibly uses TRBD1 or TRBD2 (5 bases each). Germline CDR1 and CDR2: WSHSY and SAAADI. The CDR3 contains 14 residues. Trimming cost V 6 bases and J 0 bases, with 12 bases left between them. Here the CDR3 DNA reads TGCGCCAGCAGGAACCGGGACGACTCCTACGAGCAGTACTTC. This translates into CASRNRDDSYEQYF.

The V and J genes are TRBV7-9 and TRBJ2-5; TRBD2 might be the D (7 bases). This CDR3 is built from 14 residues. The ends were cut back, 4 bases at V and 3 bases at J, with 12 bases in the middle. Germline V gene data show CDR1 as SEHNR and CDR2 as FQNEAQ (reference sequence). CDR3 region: CASSWGGGEETQYF. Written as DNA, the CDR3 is TGTGCCAGCAGCTGGGGAGGGGGGGAAGAGACCCAGTACTTC.

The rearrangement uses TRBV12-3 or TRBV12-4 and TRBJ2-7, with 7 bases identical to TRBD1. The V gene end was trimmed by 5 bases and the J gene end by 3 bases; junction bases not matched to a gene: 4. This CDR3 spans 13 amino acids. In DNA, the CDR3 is TGTGCCAGCAGTACACAGGGGTTCTACGAGCAGTACTTC. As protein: CASSTQGFYEQYF.

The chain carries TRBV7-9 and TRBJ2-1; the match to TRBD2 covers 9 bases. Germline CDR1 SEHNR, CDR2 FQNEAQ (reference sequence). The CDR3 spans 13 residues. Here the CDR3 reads CASERGVRNEQFF. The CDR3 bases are TGTGCATCCGAGCGGGGGGTACGCAATGAGCAGTTCTTC.

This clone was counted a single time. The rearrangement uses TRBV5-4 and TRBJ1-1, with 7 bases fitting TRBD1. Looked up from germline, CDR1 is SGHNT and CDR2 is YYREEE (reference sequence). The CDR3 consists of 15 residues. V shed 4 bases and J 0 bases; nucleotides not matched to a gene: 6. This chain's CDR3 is CASSAAGTVNTEAFF. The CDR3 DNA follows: TGTGCCAGCAGCGCCGCCGGGACAGTGAACACTGAAGCTTTCTTT.

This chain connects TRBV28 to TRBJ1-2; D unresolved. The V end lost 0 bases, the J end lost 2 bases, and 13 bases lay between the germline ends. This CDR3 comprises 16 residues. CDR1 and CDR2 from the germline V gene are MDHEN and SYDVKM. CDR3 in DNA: TGTGCCAGCAGTTTATGGGGAGAACTAAAGAACTATGGCTACACCTTC. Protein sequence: CASSLWGELKNYGYTF.

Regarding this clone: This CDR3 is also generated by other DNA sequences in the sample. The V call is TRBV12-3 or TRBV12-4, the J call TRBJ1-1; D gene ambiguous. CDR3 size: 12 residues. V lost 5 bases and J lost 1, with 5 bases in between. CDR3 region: CASSRGNTEAFF. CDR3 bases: TGTGCCAGCAGTCGCGGGAACACTGAAGCTTTCTTT.

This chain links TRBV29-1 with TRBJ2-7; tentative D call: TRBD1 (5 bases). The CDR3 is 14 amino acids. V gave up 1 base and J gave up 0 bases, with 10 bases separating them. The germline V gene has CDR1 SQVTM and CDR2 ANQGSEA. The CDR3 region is CSVEGTPTSYEQYF. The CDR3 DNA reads TGCAGCGTTGAAGGGACACCAACCTCCTACGAGCAGTACTTC.

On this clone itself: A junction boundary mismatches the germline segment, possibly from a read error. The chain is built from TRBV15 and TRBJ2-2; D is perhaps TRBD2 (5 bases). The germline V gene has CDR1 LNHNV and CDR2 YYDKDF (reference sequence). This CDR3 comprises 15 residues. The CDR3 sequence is CATSRDTRSTGELFF. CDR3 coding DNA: TGTGCCACCAGCAGAGATACTAGATCCACCGGGGAACTGTTTTTT.

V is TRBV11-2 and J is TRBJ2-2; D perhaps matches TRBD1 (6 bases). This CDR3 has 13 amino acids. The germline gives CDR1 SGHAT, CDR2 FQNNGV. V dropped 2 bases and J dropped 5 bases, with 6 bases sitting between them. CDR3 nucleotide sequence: TGTGCCAGCAGCTTAAGGGGGACCGGGGAGCTGTTTTTT. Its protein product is CASSLRGTGELFF.

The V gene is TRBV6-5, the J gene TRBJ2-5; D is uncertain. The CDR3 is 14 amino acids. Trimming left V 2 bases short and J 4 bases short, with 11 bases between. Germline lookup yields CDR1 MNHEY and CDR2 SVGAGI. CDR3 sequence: CASSYLGSPETQYF. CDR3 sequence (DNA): TGTGCCAGCAGTTACCTGGGTTCCCCAGAGACCCAGTACTTC.

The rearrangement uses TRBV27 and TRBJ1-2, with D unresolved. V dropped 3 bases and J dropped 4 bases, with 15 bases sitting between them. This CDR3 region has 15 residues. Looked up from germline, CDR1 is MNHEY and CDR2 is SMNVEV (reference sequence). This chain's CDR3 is CASSFSQRSLYGYTF. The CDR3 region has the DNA TGTGCCAGCAGTTTCAGTCAACGGAGCCTCTATGGCTACACCTTC.

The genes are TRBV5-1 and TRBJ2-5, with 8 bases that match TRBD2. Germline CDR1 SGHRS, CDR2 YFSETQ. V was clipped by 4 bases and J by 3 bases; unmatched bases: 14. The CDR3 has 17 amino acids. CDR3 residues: CASSTPELAAGEETQYF. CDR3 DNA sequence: TGCGCCAGCAGCACCCCTGAACTCGCAGCGGGGGAAGAGACCCAGTACTTC.

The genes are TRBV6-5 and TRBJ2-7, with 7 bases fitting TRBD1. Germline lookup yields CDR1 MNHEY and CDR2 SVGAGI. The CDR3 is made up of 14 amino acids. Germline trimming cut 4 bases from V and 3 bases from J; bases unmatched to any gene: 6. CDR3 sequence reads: CASSSGTAFYEQYF. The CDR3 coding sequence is TGTGCCAGCAGTTCCGGGACAGCCTTCTACGAGCAGTACTTC.